This T cell receptor beta chain was identified in a study of response to subunit inactivated influenza vaccine. About this clonotype: Its antigen is still unknown.

TCRdb reanalysed the RT-PCR reads using MiXCR and keeps one entry per CDR3 protein. The sample yields some 640,000 distinct CDR3 sequences, 14% seen once. Germline values: CDR1 MDHEN, CDR2 SYDVKM. V gave up 2 bases and J gave up 2 bases, with 3 bases separating them. CDR3 length equals 12 residues. Whole-study results and caveats: Each seasonal influenza vaccination recruits few new T cells, the authors suggested.

This receptor was identified in a middle-aged man who received an inactivated influenza vaccine. Sequencing was performed on PBMCs from blood, taken 14 days before vaccination. V is TRBV28 and J is TRBJ1-2; D is undetermined. The CDR3 DNA is TGTGCCAGCAGTTTAATCAACTATGGCTACACCTTC. This codes for CASSLINYGYTF.